These 28 T cell receptor beta chains share one sample of origin, sequenced in a study of blood T cell repertoires in COVID-19 (TCRdb year 2020). The method was the immunoSEQ multiplex PCR assay. TCRdb provides this immuneACCESS table in a form limited to in-frame rearrangements. Some clones are lacking; in checked studies, under half of them reflect an unresolved V gene, and why the rest are absent is not known. The sample table shows approximately 93,000 clones, and approximately 74% are seen once. Under 5% of the sample belongs to the ten largest clones. The sample comprised peripheral blood. The receptors were sampled from a man between 70 and 80 years old with COVID-19, enrolled during active disease.

The genes are TRBV5-1 and TRBJ2-3, with 10 bases fitting TRBD2. V lost 3 bases and J lost 1; bases outside the gene matches: 5. The germline gives CDR1 SGHRS, CDR2 YFSETQ. The CDR3 is 16 residues long. This CDR3 is CASSSGGLAGTDTQYF. CDR3 bases: TGCGCCAGCAGCTCAGGTGGACTAGCGGGCACAGATACGCAGTATTTT.

The chain couples TRBV20-1 to TRBJ1-5; the D is unclear. The germline V and J ends were trimmed by 3 bases and 1 base, with 10 bases remaining between them. This CDR3 region has 14 residues. CDR1 is DFQATT and CDR2 is SNEGSKA in the germline V gene (reference sequence). The CDR3 region has the DNA TGCAGTGCTAGTCCGGGGAGGAGCAATCAGCCCCAGCATTTT. Protein sequence: CSASPGRSNQPQHF.

This CDR3 is CASSPKGLAGRTDTQYF. In DNA, the CDR3 is TGTGCCAGCAGCCCGAAAGGACTAGCGGGTAGAACAGATACGCAGTATTTT. The chain couples TRBV7-9 to TRBJ2-3, with TRBD2 matching 11 bases. V lost 5 bases, J lost 3 bases, and 10 bases stayed unmatched. The CDR3 has 17 amino acids. Germline loops: CDR1 SEHNR, CDR2 FQNEAQ (reference sequence). The full variable domain, in which reference TRBV7-9 and TRBJ2-3 provide the parts outside the CDR3, is DTGVSQNPRHKITKRGQNVTFRCDPISEHNRLYWYRQTLGQGPEFLTYFQNEAQLEKSRLLSDRFSAERPKGSFSTLEIQRTEQGDSAMYLCASSPKGLAGRTDTQYFGPGTRLTVL.

The chain links TRBV7-2 to TRBJ2-3, with D maybe TRBD1 (6 bases). V shed 5 bases and J shed 4 bases, with 16 bases lying between them. The CDR3 extends over 15 amino acids. Germline V gene lookup returns CDR1 SGHTA and CDR2 FQGNSA. The CDR3: CASSPRDTAADTQYF. The CDR3 DNA reads TGTGCCAGCAGCCCCCGGGACACTGCGGCAGATACGCAGTATTTT.

This chain connects TRBV27 to TRBJ2-7; 8 bases agree with TRBD1. CDR3 length equals 14 residues. V lost 3 bases, J lost 6 bases, and 7 bases stayed unmatched. Germline V gene data show CDR1 as MNHEY and CDR2 as SMNVEV (reference sequence). Here the CDR3 DNA reads TGTGCCAGCAGTTTCGGACAGGGAAGCGGCGAGCAGTACTTC. Protein sequence: CASSFGQGSGEQYF.

The gene calls are TRBV11-1 and TRBJ2-1, with no clear D. The CDR3 is 15 residues long. Germline CDR1 is SGHAT and CDR2 is FQDESV (reference sequence). With 5 bases removed from V and 5 bases from J, the gap between germline ends came to 16 bases. The CDR3 DNA sequence: TGTGCCAGCAGCCTCCACGATGGCCGTAACAATGAGCAGTTCTTC. Translated: CASSLHDGRNNEQFF.

The genes are TRBV5-1 and TRBJ2-3; unclear D gene. The CDR3 is made up of 16 amino acids. The ends were cut back, 0 bases at V and 6 bases at J, with 17 bases in the middle. The V gene's germline CDR1 is SGHRS and CDR2 YFSETQ. The CDR3 nucleotides read TGCGCCAGCAGCTTGGGCAGCAACTCCTTCGGGGATACGCAGTATTTT. It specifies CASSLGSNSFGDTQYF. Together with reference TRBV5-1 and TRBJ2-3, the CDR3 gives the full variable domain: KAGVTQTPRYLIKTRGQQVTLSCSPISGHRSVSWYQQTPGQGLQFLFEYFSETQRNKGNFPGRFSGRQFSNSRSEMNVSTLELGDSALYLCASSLGSNSFGDTQYFGPGTRLTVL.

This chain links TRBV6-2 or TRBV6-3 with TRBJ2-5; 7 bases match TRBD1. V dropped 6 bases and J dropped 4; count of bases not matched to a gene: 14. The CDR3 runs 16 residues. Germline V gives CDR1 MNHEY, CDR2 SVGEGT. This CDR3 reads CASSPRGPGGGETQYF. The CDR3 DNA reads as TGTGCCAGCAGCCCTCGGGGCCCAGGGGGTGGAGAGACCCAGTACTTC.

V usage is TRBV18 and J usage is TRBJ2-5; TRBD1 matches at 8 bases. The trim removed 1 base at V and 10 bases at J, leaving 11 bases unmatched. The CDR3 spans 15 residues. Looked up from germline, CDR1 is KGHSH and CDR2 is LQKENI. The CDR3 nucleotides read TGTGCCAGCTCACCACAAGGACAGGGCACAAAGGTCCAGTACTTC. Its translation is CASSPQGQGTKVQYF.

The chain joins TRBV28 to TRBJ2-2; D is possibly TRBD2 (5 bases). CDR1 is MDHEN, CDR2 SYDVKM, per germline. V was shortened by 5 bases and J by 4 bases, with 14 bases between the two germline ends. The CDR3 loop spans 15 amino acids. CDR3 coding DNA: TGTGCCAGCAGTCTCGAGACTGGACTCACCGGGGAGCTGTTTTTT. Its protein product is CASSLETGLTGELFF.

The chain is built from TRBV4-3 and TRBJ2-3; TRBD1 agrees at 8 bases. Germline CDR1 reads LGHNA; CDR2 reads YSLEER. This CDR3 is 16 amino acids long. After removal of 0 bases from V and 3 bases from J, the junction contained 5 bases not matched to a gene. The CDR3 region has the DNA TGCGCCAGCAGCCAAGAAACCCAGGGGGCAACAGATACGCAGTATTTT. Amino acid sequence: CASSQETQGATDTQYF.

The chain is built from TRBV12-3 or TRBV12-4 and TRBJ2-2; TRBD1 might be the D (6 bases). Trimming removed 5 bases from V and 7 bases from J, with 8 bases in between. The CDR3 spans 12 residues. DNA for the CDR3: TGTGCCAGCAGTGGACAGTTCGGGGAGCTGTTTTTT. It yields the protein CASSGQFGELFF.

The chain carries TRBV28 and TRBJ2-7; the match to TRBD2 covers 9 bases. The CDR3 is 15 amino acids. Germline V gives CDR1 MDHEN, CDR2 SYDVKM. Unmatched junction bases numbered 13, after V lost 7 bases and J lost 6 bases. CDR3 loop: CASTRLGSGSSEQYF. CDR3 bases: TGTGCCAGCACCCGACTGGGTAGCGGGAGTTCCGAGCAGTACTTC.

The rearrangement joins TRBV4-1 to TRBJ2-1, with 8 nucleotides matching TRBD2. The germline gives CDR1 MGHRA, CDR2 YSYEKL. Trimming took 2 bases from V and 2 from J; bases not matched to a gene: 2. The CDR3 covers 15 residues. The CDR3 coding sequence is TGCGCCAGCAGCCAAACGGGACTAGCCTACAATGAGCAGTTCTTC. Its translation: CASSQTGLAYNEQFF.

The CDR3 loop reads CASSFYRGYGYTF. DNA of the CDR3: TGTGCCAGCAGTTTTTACCGGGGCTATGGCTACACCTTC. The rearrangement links TRBV27 to TRBJ1-2; D remains unclear. The length of the CDR3 is 13 residues. V was cut by 3 bases and J by 4 bases, with 9 bases left in between. The germline gives CDR1 MNHEY, CDR2 SMNVEV (reference sequence).

The V gene is TRBV5-6, the J gene TRBJ2-3; D is perhaps TRBD1 (5 bases). CDR3 size: 14 residues. Trimming pared 2 bases from V and 3 bases from J, leaving 10 bases between. The V gene's germline CDR1 is SGHDT and CDR2 YYEEEE. The DNA for the CDR3 is TGTGCCAGCAGCTTTGGGCCAGGGACAGATACGCAGTATTTT. It specifies CASSFGPGTDTQYF.

Here the CDR3 DNA reads TGTGCCAGCAGTTTAAGCTACTCTGGAAACACCATATATTTT. Translation: CASSLSYSGNTIYF. This rearrangement joins TRBV28 to TRBJ1-3; D gene unclear. V lost 2 bases to trimming and J lost 0 bases, with 5 bases between them. CDR1 is MDHEN and CDR2 is SYDVKM in the germline V gene. CDR3 length: 14 residues.

The chain links TRBV28 to TRBJ2-1, with 7 bases lining up with TRBD2. CDR3 size: 16 residues. The ends lost 3 bases at V and 8 bases at J; junction bases unmatched: 13. Germline CDR1 is MDHEN and CDR2 is SYDVKM. CDR3 in DNA: TGTGCCAGCAGTTTGGTTGGGCTAGCGGAACGGGATGAGCAGTTCTTC. Translated: CASSLVGLAERDEQFF.

The J gene is TRBJ2-2, the V gene TRBV11-3, with 10 nucleotides matching TRBD2. The CDR3 is made up of 14 amino acids. The V and J ends lost 7 bases and 1 base, in that order; junction bases with no gene match: 0. CDR1 and CDR2 from the germline V gene are SGHNT and YENEEA. CDR3 protein: CASTSGGNTGELFF. The CDR3 bases are TGTGCCAGCACTAGCGGGGGGAACACCGGGGAGCTGTTTTTT.

The chain carries TRBV5-1 and TRBJ2-7; the D is unclear. The CDR3 totals 13 residues. V gave up 0 bases and J gave up 2 bases, with 6 bases separating them. Germline CDR1 SGHRS, CDR2 YFSETQ. Here the CDR3 reads CASSLAVPYEQYF. The CDR3 nucleotides are TGCGCCAGCAGCTTGGCCGTCCCCTACGAGCAGTACTTC.

This clone was recorded only once. The genes are TRBV25-1 and TRBJ2-5, with TRBD2 identical over 12 bases. The CDR3 spans 17 residues. CDR1 is MGHDK and CDR2 is SYGVNS in the germline V gene. V dropped 1 base and J dropped 5; count of bases not matched to a gene: 8. The chain's CDR3 is CASSEWGGLAGGETQYF. The CDR3 DNA reads as TGTGCCAGCAGTGAATGGGGTGGTCTAGCGGGAGGGGAGACCCAGTACTTC.

The chain couples TRBV19 to TRBJ2-5, with TRBD1 identical over 9 bases. The V gene end was trimmed by 9 bases and the J gene end by 5 bases; junction bases not matched to a gene: 25. Germline V gives CDR1 LNHDA, CDR2 SQIVND (reference sequence). The CDR3 spans 19 residues. The CDR3 bases are TGTGCCAGCACCAGAACGTATAATCCGGGACAGGGCTTAGGGGAGACCCAGTACTTC. It encodes CASTRTYNPGQGLGETQYF.

The V call is TRBV19, the J call TRBJ1-5; 9 nucleotides line up with TRBD1. The CDR3 runs to 13 residues. CDR1 is LNHDA, CDR2 SQIVND, per germline (reference sequence). V was pared by 4 bases and J by 7 bases, with 2 bases of the junction left unmatched. The CDR3 is CASSRDREQPQHF. The CDR3 DNA follows: TGTGCCAGTAGTAGGGACAGGGAACAGCCCCAGCATTTT.

The rearrangement uses TRBV28 and TRBJ2-7; tentative D call: TRBD1 (6 bases). The CDR3 totals 13 residues. The V gene lost 5 bases and the J gene lost 5 bases, with 13 bases spanning the gap. From germline, CDR1 is MDHEN and CDR2 SYDVKM. The CDR3 loop is CASSPRGIHEQYF. The CDR3 nucleotides read TGTGCCAGCAGTCCTAGGGGGATCCACGAGCAGTACTTC.

The chain is built from TRBV9 and TRBJ2-1; a possible D gene is TRBD2 (5 bases). CDR1 and CDR2 (germline): SGDLS, YYNGEE. Trimming shortened V by 2 bases and J by 0 bases, and 12 bases separated the two germline ends. This CDR3 contains 16 residues. CDR3 amino acids: CASSVDNRDSYNEQFF. The CDR3 DNA reads as TGTGCCAGCAGCGTCGACAACCGGGACTCCTACAATGAGCAGTTCTTC.

The rearrangement links TRBV4-3 to TRBJ2-7, with 7 bases identical to TRBD2. There are 14 residues in the CDR3. V trimming: 4 bases; J trimming: 4 bases; junction bases outside the gene matches: 7. Germline-derived CDR1 and CDR2 are LGHNA and YSLEER. CDR3 sequence: CASSLLARKYEQYF. DNA of the CDR3: TGCGCCAGCAGCCTACTAGCGCGCAAATACGAGCAGTACTTC.

The chain combines TRBV3-1 (or the pseudogene TRBV3-2) with TRBJ2-3, with D tentatively TRBD2 (5 bases). Germline assignment: CDR1 LGHDT and CDR2 YNNKEL (reference sequence). V lost 3 bases, J lost 4 bases, and 11 bases lay in between. The CDR3 is 14 amino acids. Written as DNA, the CDR3 is TGTGCCAGCAGCCAGGGCGGGCGCCCAGATACGCAGTATTTT. It is translated as CASSQGGRPDTQYF.

The chain combines TRBV19 with TRBJ1-2; D unresolved. The CDR3 consists of 12 residues. Germline V gene data show CDR1 as LNHDA and CDR2 as SQIVND (reference sequence). V lost 4 bases to trimming and J lost 7 bases, with 10 bases between them. This CDR3 reads CASSTRVLGYTF. The CDR3 region has the DNA TGTGCCAGTAGTACGAGGGTTCTTGGCTACACCTTC. Full variable domain (remainder filled in from reference TRBV19 and TRBJ1-2): DGGITQSPKYLFRKEGQNVTLSCEQNLNHDAMYWYRQDPGQGLRLIYYSQIVNDFQKGDIAEGYSVSREKKESFPLTVTSAQKNPTAFYLCASSTRVLGYTFGSGTRLTVV.